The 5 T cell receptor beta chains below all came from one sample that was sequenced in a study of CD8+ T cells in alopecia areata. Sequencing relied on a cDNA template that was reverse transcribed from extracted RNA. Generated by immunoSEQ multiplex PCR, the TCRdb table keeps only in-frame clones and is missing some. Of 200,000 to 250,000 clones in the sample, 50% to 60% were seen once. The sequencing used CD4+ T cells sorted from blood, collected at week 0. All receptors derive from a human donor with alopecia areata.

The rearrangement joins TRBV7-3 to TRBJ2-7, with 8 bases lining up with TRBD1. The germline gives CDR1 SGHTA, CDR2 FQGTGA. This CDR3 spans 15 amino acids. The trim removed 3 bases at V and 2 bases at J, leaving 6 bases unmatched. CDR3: CASSFSGTGPYEQYF. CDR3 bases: TGTGCCAGCAGCTTCTCCGGGACAGGACCCTACGAGCAGTACTTC.

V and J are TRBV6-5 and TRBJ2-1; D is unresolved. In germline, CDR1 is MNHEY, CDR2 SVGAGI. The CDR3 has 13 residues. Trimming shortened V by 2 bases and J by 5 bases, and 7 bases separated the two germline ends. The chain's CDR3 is CASSYTVDNEQFF. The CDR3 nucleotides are TGTGCCAGCAGTTACACAGTTGACAATGAGCAGTTCTTC.

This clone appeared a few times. CDR3 nucleotide sequence: TGCGCCAGCAGCCAAATATGGGGGATCGAAAAACTGTTTTTT. Its translation is CASSQIWGIEKLFF. The chain couples TRBV4-1 to TRBJ1-4; weak D call: TRBD1 (5 bases). CDR3 length: 14 amino acids. V lost 2 bases, J lost 8 bases, and 12 bases lay in between. The germline CDR1 and CDR2 sequences are MGHRA and YSYEKL.

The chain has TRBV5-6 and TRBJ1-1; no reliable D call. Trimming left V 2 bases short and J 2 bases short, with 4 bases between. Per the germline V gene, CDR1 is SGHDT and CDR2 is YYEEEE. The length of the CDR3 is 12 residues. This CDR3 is CASSFHNTEAFF. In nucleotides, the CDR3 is TGTGCCAGCAGCTTCCACAACACTGAAGCTTTCTTT.

CDR3 bases: TGTGCCAGCAGCCGAAGAATAGACAGGGCTGAAGCTTTCTTT. Translation gives CASSRRIDRAEAFF. The rearrangement joins TRBV6-5 to TRBJ1-1; TRBD1 agrees at 7 bases. This CDR3 has 14 residues. V gave up 6 bases and J gave up 6 bases; unmatched junction bases: 10. Germline values: CDR1 MNHEY, CDR2 SVGAGI.